This entry describes one TCR beta chain. Its antigen remains unidentified. These data belong to a study of blood T cells in healthy people across ages. Study results and caveats: Age brought a roughly linear fall in TCR beta diversity measured per million T cells. The study regarded diversity estimates from one million T cells as underestimates. Conclusively comparing naive with antigen-experienced cells was impossible with unsorted PBMCs.

The CDR3 length is 17 residues. CDR1 DFQATT and CDR2 SNEGSKA come from the germline V gene (reference sequence). Then a second PCR, running about 6 to 11 cycles, was carried out with a sample-barcoded 5' primer and a J-beta primer mix. MiXCR, applied by TCRdb to the 5' RACE reads, yields one record per CDR3 protein. The top ten clones hold around 30% of a sample with 800,000 to 900,000 distinct CDR3 sequences, roughly 60% of them seen once. Sequencing used blood. The TCR originated in a man aged 30 to 45 in good health. This sequence joins TRBV20-1 and TRBJ2-1; TRBD1 matches at 8 bases. The better agreement between TRBJ2-7 and the DNA end casts doubt on the J call. In nucleotides, the CDR3 is TGCAGTGCTAGGGACAGGGAAATCCCCTGGGCCTACAATGAGCAGTACTTC. It is translated as CSARDREIPWAYNEQYF.